These T cell receptor beta chains were read from a single sample in a study of blood T cell repertoires in COVID-19. Generated by immunoSEQ multiplex PCR, the TCRdb table keeps only in-frame clones and is missing some. The table includes tens of thousands of clones, 90% detected once. Sequencing used peripheral blood. These receptors all come from a man aged 45-60 years with acute or convalescent COVID-19. Each CDR3 is given without its conserved first and last residue. The D gene is left open where the match is weak.

v_gene	j_gene	d_gene	CDR3aa
TRBV4-1	TRBJ2-4	TRBD2	ASSLRGLAGEGNIQY
TRBV5-1	TRBJ1-1	TRBD1	ASSSGQGWTEAF
TRBV18	TRBJ2-7	TRBD2	ASSPTGTSGYEQY
TRBV6-5	TRBJ2-3	TRBD2	ASSYSTSGSDTQY
TRBV24-1	TRBJ2-1	TRBD2	ATSLGTSGNNEQF
TRBV4-2	TRBJ2-1	TRBD2	ASSQDGLALVNEQF
TRBV3-1/TRBV3-2	TRBJ2-1	.	ASSEVRRMGNEQF
TRBV10-1	TRBJ2-2	.	ASSSQGTGELF
TRBV30	TRBJ2-2	TRBD2	AWSGLAGDLNTGELF
TRBV5-5	TRBJ1-4	.	ASSLHTATNEKLF
TRBV5-1	TRBJ2-5	TRBD2	ASSPLAGGGAAQY
TRBV19	TRBJ2-3	TRBD1	ASSTGQASTDTQY
TRBV15	TRBJ2-1	TRBD1	ATSDDRVYNEQF
TRBV7-9	TRBJ2-3	.	ASSPTGPETDTQY
TRBV29-1	TRBJ2-7	.	SVESYGFPYEQY